The rows below give T cell receptor beta chains drawn from one sample of a study of T cell repertoires in cytomegalovirus infection. Each CDR3 protein gets one entry after TCRdb re-called the reads with MiXCR. The profile covers about 440,000 distinct CDR3 sequences, with approximately 33% appearing a single time and roughly an eighth taken by the ten largest. The sample consisted of PBMCs. Every receptor here comes from a human donor in good health (CMV status not recorded). Some clones in this sample may be carry-over from other donors' samples. CDR3s include the opening cysteine and the closing phenylalanine or tryptophan. Fields, in order: J gene, clone size, V gene, D gene, CDR3 protein, CDR3 DNA. The D gene is left open where the match is weak. Clone size is not always given. Where it is, it says once, few, many or a class for expanded clones.

TRBJ2-5 - TRBV2 - CASSEPRGAQETQYF TGTGCCAGCAGTGAGCCCAGAGGGGCGCAGGAGACCCAGTACTTC
TRBJ1-2 many TRBV19 - CASTLVTGFNYGYTF TGTGCCAGTACCCTCGTGACAGGTTTTAACTATGGCTACACCTTC
TRBJ1-2 few TRBV6-5 - CASSPGPGGGYTF TGTGCCAGCAGCCCCGGCCCGGGCGGCGGCTACACCTTC
TRBJ1-1 - TRBV5-3 TRBD1 CASSRLGTGQFYTEAFF TGTGCCAGCAGCCGTCTGGGGACAGGGCAATTTTACACTGAAGCTTTCTTT
TRBJ1-6 - TRBV3-1 - CASSQQLGDSPLHF TGTGCCAGCAGCCAACAACTTGGGGATTCACCCCTCCACTTT
TRBJ2-7 - TRBV11-2 TRBD2 CASSPGLARSYEQYF TGTGCCAGCAGCCCCGGACTAGCGCGTTCCTACGAGCAGTACTTC
TRBJ2-1 - TRBV19 TRBD2 CASSKPNRRTSGFSYNEQFF TGTGCCAGTAGCAAGCCTAATCGCCGGACTAGCGGGTTCTCCTACAATGAGCAGTTCTTC
TRBJ1-3 - TRBV7-8 TRBD1 CASSLRDRVAGNTIYF TGTGCCAGCAGCTTACGGGACAGGGTGGCTGGAAACACCATATATTTT
TRBJ1-2 - TRBV28 TRBD1 CASRRQGARGYTF TGTGCCAGCAGAAGACAGGGGGCGCGTGGCTACACCTTC
TRBJ2-2 few TRBV28 - CASRLGGATGELFF TGTGCCAGCAGGCTGGGGGGCGCGACCGGGGAGCTGTTTTTT
TRBJ2-7 many TRBV6-1 - CASSESADPYEQYF TGTGCCAGCAGTGAATCGGCAGACCCCTACGAGCAGTACTTC
TRBJ1-5 many TRBV28 - CASSFGVQPQHF TGTGCCAGCAGTTTCGGAGTACAGCCCCAGCATTTT
TRBJ2-1 few TRBV12-3/TRBV12-4 TRBD2 CASRGLAGGWFF TGTGCCAGCAGGGGACTAGCGGGGGGTTGGTTCTTC
TRBJ2-2 - TRBV6-5 - CASRRLFTRSNTGELFF TGTGCCAGCAGACGCCTTTTTACGAGATCGAACACCGGGGAGCTGTTTTTT
TRBJ2-1 - TRBV24-1 - CATSDPDSYNEQFF TGTGCCACCAGTGATCCGGACAGCTACAATGAGCAGTTCTTC
TRBJ2-7 - TRBV12-3/TRBV12-4 TRBD1 CASSYKAGTGGRYEQYF TGTGCCAGCAGCTATAAAGCTGGGACAGGTGGGCGATACGAGCAGTACTTC
TRBJ2-1 - TRBV7-3 TRBD2 CASRGETGLAGGPGEQFF TGTGCCAGCAGAGGGGAAACGGGACTAGCGGGGGGGCCGGGTGAGCAGTTCTTC
TRBJ1-1 - TRBV6-5 - CASTELGPWTSEAFF TGTGCCAGCACCGAGTTAGGGCCTTGGACTTCCGAAGCTTTCTTT
TRBJ2-2 many TRBV7-2 - CASSLAGPFTGELFF TGTGCCAGCAGCTTAGCGGGACCTTTCACCGGGGAGCTGTTTTTT
TRBJ1-1 - TRBV5-1 - CASSLDRGPQNTEAFF TGCGCCAGCAGCTTGGATAGGGGACCGCAGAACACTGAAGCTTTCTTT
TRBJ1-5 many TRBV7-2 - CASSPSTGSNQPQHF TGTGCCAGCAGCCCATCTACAGGGAGCAATCAGCCCCAGCATTTT
TRBJ1-2 - TRBV13 - CASRIQGPPTKNYGYTF TGTGCCAGCAGAATCCAAGGCCCGCCAACCAAAAACTATGGCTACACCTTC
TRBJ1-5 - TRBV20-1 - CSAIMAAVGNQPQHF TGCAGTGCTATCATGGCGGCCGTGGGCAATCAGCCCCAGCATTTT
TRBJ2-3 few TRBV7-2 TRBD2 CASSLGAGAGADTQYF TGTGCCAGCAGCTTAGGAGCGGGGGCGGGGGCAGATACGCAGTATTTT
TRBJ2-1 - TRBV6-2/TRBV6-3 - CASSYRPGTSNNEQFF TGTGCCAGCAGTTACCGGCCCGGGACGAGTAACAATGAGCAGTTCTTC
TRBJ1-1 few TRBV5-6 - CASSVTGPNTEAFF TGTGCCAGCAGTGTCACAGGGCCGAACACTGAAGCTTTCTTT
TRBJ1-6 - TRBV30 TRBD1 CAWRATGESPLHF TGTGCCTGGAGGGCGACAGGGGAGTCACCCCTCCACTTT
TRBJ2-5 - TRBV4-1 - CASSQAPSKETQYF TGCGCCAGCAGCCAAGCCCCTAGCAAAGAGACCCAGTACTTC
TRBJ2-1 - TRBV7-1 TRBD1 CASSQGQGAQDRFF TGTGCCAGCAGCCAGGGACAGGGGGCGCAAGATCGGTTCTTC
TRBJ1-1 - TRBV6-6 - CASSSGRQTEAFF TGTGCCAGCAGTTCAGGTAGACAGACTGAAGCTTTCTTT
TRBJ2-7 - TRBV4-1 TRBD1 CASSRGQGARGYEQYF TGCGCCAGCAGCCGAGGACAGGGGGCGAGAGGGTACGAGCAGTACTTC
TRBJ1-5 few TRBV20-1 - CSARGGAGNQPQHF TGCAGTGCTAGGGGGGGGGCGGGGAATCAGCCCCAGCATTTT
TRBJ2-1 few TRBV4-2 - CASSQDGRSSYNEQFF TGTGCCAGCAGCCAAGATGGGCGGAGTTCCTACAATGAGCAGTTCTTC
TRBJ2-7 - TRBV28 TRBD1 CDSSFSLAGGNSYEQYF TGTGACAGCAGTTTCTCGCTGGCAGGGGGAAACTCCTACGAGCAGTACTTC
TRBJ1-2 many TRBV11-1 - CASSLARPGNLYGYTF TGTGCCAGCAGCTTAGCGCGGCCAGGCAACCTCTATGGCTACACCTTC
TRBJ1-1 many TRBV7-9 TRBD1 CASSSRTGSMNTEAFF TGTGCCAGCAGCTCCAGGACAGGTTCAATGAACACTGAAGCTTTCTTT
TRBJ2-1 - TRBV12-3/TRBV12-4 TRBD1 CASSRSGTDSYNEQFF TGTGCCAGCAGTCGCTCCGGGACAGACTCCTACAATGAGCAGTTCTTC
TRBJ2-5 few TRBV2 - CASTGTGNQETQYF TGTGCCAGCACCGGGACGGGGAACCAAGAGACCCAGTACTTC
TRBJ1-6 few TRBV7-9 TRBD1 CASRLLGQGYSPLHF TGTGCCAGCAGATTGCTCGGACAGGGTTATTCACCCCTCCACTTT
TRBJ1-5 many TRBV6-1 - CASSEQRGVTNEPQHF TGTGCCAGCAGTGAACAACGGGGAGTTACAAATGAACCCCAGCATTTT
TRBJ2-7 many TRBV6-1 - CASSEASTSPPYEQYF TGTGCCAGCAGTGAAGCTTCCACCAGTCCCCCCTACGAGCAGTACTTC
TRBJ2-7 few TRBV6-2/TRBV6-3 TRBD2 CASSKERGNTYTYEQYF TGTGCCAGCAGTAAGGAGCGGGGTAACACCTATACCTACGAGCAGTACTTC
TRBJ2-7 few TRBV28 TRBD2 CASSLQRGGREQYF TGTGCCAGCAGTCTGCAGCGGGGGGGCCGCGAGCAGTACTTC
TRBJ2-1 - TRBV24-1 - CATSDRGAGEQFF TGTGCCACCAGTGATAGGGGCGCGGGGGAGCAGTTCTTC
TRBJ2-2 few TRBV4-1 - CASSQGRELFF TGCGCCAGCAGCCAAGGCCGCGAGCTGTTTTTT
TRBJ1-1 many TRBV7-2 - CASPRPGNTEAFF TGTGCCAGCCCGAGGCCTGGGAACACTGAAGCTTTCTTT
TRBJ1-2 - TRBV10-3 - CAINPTGYGYTF TGTGCCATCAACCCAACCGGTTATGGCTACACCTTC
TRBJ1-1 few TRBV20-1 - CSARDAGRNTEAFF TGCAGTGCTAGAGATGCAGGGCGGAACACTGAAGCTTTCTTT
TRBJ2-3 - TRBV10-3 TRBD2 CAISSGGTTLTDTQYF TGTGCCATCAGTTCTGGGGGGACTACACTCACAGATACGCAGTATTTT
TRBJ2-3 few TRBV7-8 TRBD1 CASSSDRGRWGTDTQYF TGTGCCAGCAGCTCGGACAGGGGAAGGTGGGGCACAGATACGCAGTATTTT